The 3 T cell receptor beta chains below were found in one sample sequenced in a study of shared clonotypes between healthy human individuals. The repertoire was sequenced with immunoSEQ multiplex PCR; TCRdb's copy has only in-frame clones and lacks some. The sample holds approximately 500,000 clones, 60% to 85% seen once. Input material: PBMCs. The receptor set was obtained from a woman aged 40 to 49 in good health. Some clones in this sample may be carry-over from other donors' samples.

This clone has at least ten counts. The chain recombines TRBV2 with TRBJ2-7; D gene ambiguous. The CDR3 covers 13 residues. CDR1 and CDR2 from the germline V gene are SNHLY and FYNNEI. Deletions cut 3 bases from V and 0 bases from J, with 6 bases between. The CDR3 nucleotides are TGTGCCAGCAGTGACGTGTTCTCCTACGAGCAGTACTTC. It encodes CASSDVFSYEQYF.

This rearrangement joins TRBV7-8 to TRBJ2-1; D possibly corresponds to TRBD2 (6 bases). V lost 2 bases to trimming and J lost 9 bases, with 20 bases between them. This CDR3 spans 16 amino acids. Looked up from germline, CDR1 is SGHVS and CDR2 is FQNEAQ. The CDR3, as DNA: TGTGCCAGCAGCTTAACATGGACTACCCGACGGGGTGAGCAGTTCTTC. As protein: CASSLTWTTRRGEQFF.

The rearrangement links TRBV27 to TRBJ2-7; 11 positions agree with TRBD2. There are 16 residues in the CDR3. V lost 6 bases, J lost 1 base, and 8 bases stayed unmatched. CDR1 and CDR2 from the germline V gene are MNHEY and SMNVEV (reference sequence). CDR3 coding DNA: TGTGCCAGCAGGCCTTACGGACTAGCGGGTTCCTACGAGCAGTACTTC. Protein: CASRPYGLAGSYEQYF.